What follows are 14 T cell receptor beta chains derived from one specimen sequenced in a study of early T cells in non-severe SARS-CoV-2 infection. TCRdb independently ran MiXCR on the 5' RACE reads; one entry per CDR3 protein. The sample gives some 60,000 distinct CDR3 sequences, over 10% of which show up once; over 1.2% is in the top ten. The sample consisted of whole blood, taken at baseline. The receptors here all came from an adult who was a healthcare worker with PCR-confirmed SARS-CoV-2 infection or an uninfected control (not recorded which).

Ten or more counts support this clonotype. CDR3 sequence reads: CASSPRQLGRSGQDTQYF. The CDR3 DNA sequence: TGTGCCAGCTCACCACGTCAGCTGGGACGGTCAGGTCAAGATACGCAGTATTTT. The chain carries TRBV18 and TRBJ2-3, with D possibly called TRBD1 or TRBD2 (5 bases each). Trimming took 1 base from V and 5 from J, leaving 22 bases between them. CDR3 length: 18 residues. Germline CDR1 is KGHSH and CDR2 is LQKENI.

This clonotype came up many times. The chain uses TRBV7-9 and TRBJ1-6; 7 bases match TRBD1. The germline CDR1 and CDR2 sequences are SEHNR and FQNEAQ (reference sequence). With 5 bases clipped from V and 10 bases from J, the junction kept 8 bases outside the gene matches. This CDR3 is 14 amino acids long. CDR3 residues: CASSPPGGESPLHF. The DNA of the CDR3 is TGTGCCAGCAGCCCCCCAGGGGGAGAATCACCCCTCCACTTT. Combining the CDR3 with reference TRBV7-9 and TRBJ1-6 gives the whole variable domain DTGVSQNPRHKITKRGQNVTFRCDPISEHNRLYWYRQTLGQGPEFLTYFQNEAQLEKSRLLSDRFSAERPKGSFSTLEIQRTEQGDSAMYLCASSPPGGESPLHFGNGTRLTVT.

This sequence joins TRBV20-1 and TRBJ1-1, with D possibly being TRBD1 (6 bases). CDR1 and CDR2 from the germline V gene are DFQATT and SNEGSKA (reference sequence). V lost 0 bases and J lost 8, with 16 bases in between. The CDR3 has 14 residues. CDR3 loop: CSARDPAGAEEAFF. The CDR3 DNA is TGCAGTGCTAGAGACCCCGCGGGGGCGGAAGAAGCTTTCTTT.

The chain links TRBV27 to TRBJ1-1; 7 bases align to TRBD1. Trimming cost V 1 base and J 1 base; bases outside gene matches: 12. CDR1 and CDR2 (germline): MNHEY, SMNVEV (reference sequence). The CDR3 spans 18 residues. The CDR3 reads CASSLWPPRQGANTEAFF. As DNA, the CDR3 is TGTGCCAGCAGTTTATGGCCCCCCCGACAGGGCGCGAACACTGAAGCTTTCTTT.

The J gene is TRBJ1-5, the V gene TRBV24-1; D gene unclear. Trimming cost V 4 bases and J 1 base, with 7 bases left between them. The germline CDR1 and CDR2 sequences are KGHDR and SFDVKD. The length of the CDR3 is 14 residues. The CDR3 here is CATSEPGSNQPQHF. The CDR3 bases are TGTGCCACCAGTGAACCGGGGAGCAATCAGCCCCAGCATTTT.

V is TRBV9 and J is TRBJ1-5; D gene ambiguous. V lost 0 bases and J 7 bases, leaving 14 bases between the germline ends. CDR1 and CDR2 from the germline V gene are SGDLS and YYNGEE. This CDR3 is built from 15 residues. The CDR3 spells CASSVDVGEGQPQHF. CDR3 DNA sequence: TGTGCCAGCAGCGTAGATGTGGGTGAGGGCCAGCCCCAGCATTTT.

This chain joins TRBV7-6 and TRBJ1-1; no firm D call. Per germline, CDR1 SGHVS and CDR2 FNYEAQ. This CDR3 has 15 amino acids. The V end was cut by 1 base, the J end by 1 base, with 10 bases between. CDR3 region: CASSLGAGGNTEAFF. Here the CDR3 DNA reads TGTGCCAGCAGCTTAGGTGCTGGAGGGAACACTGAAGCTTTCTTT.

This clonotype came up a few times. The chain employs TRBV15 and TRBJ2-7; D is unclear. Germline V CDR1 and CDR2: LNHNV, YYDKDF (reference sequence). V dropped 1 base and J dropped 4 bases, with 26 bases sitting between them. The CDR3 totals 19 residues. CDR3 protein: CATSRAKDLGSLFGYEQYF. CDR3 sequence (DNA): TGTGCCACCAGCAGAGCAAAGGACCTGGGATCCCTCTTCGGTTACGAGCAGTACTTC.

V is TRBV30 and J is TRBJ1-2; D unclear. Germline assignment: CDR1 GTSNPN and CDR2 SVGIG (reference sequence). With 2 bases removed from V and 4 bases from J, the gap between germline ends came to 8 bases. This CDR3 spans 12 amino acids. The CDR3 protein is CAWSPHGYGYTF. Written as DNA, the CDR3 is TGTGCCTGGAGTCCGCATGGCTATGGCTACACCTTC.

This clonotype appeared many times. The chain has TRBV2 and TRBJ2-1; TRBD2 agrees at 11 bases. The length of the CDR3 is 14 residues. Germline V gives CDR1 SNHLY, CDR2 FYNNEI. V gave up 5 bases and J gave up 10 bases; unmatched junction bases: 7. The DNA for the CDR3 is TGTGCCAGCAGTCGCCAGACTAGCGGGACGGAGCAGTTCTTC. It is translated as CASSRQTSGTEQFF.

This clonotype appeared a few times. The chain links TRBV10-3 to TRBJ2-1; D possibly corresponds to TRBD1 (6 bases). The CDR3 spans 12 residues. The V gene lost 10 bases and the J gene lost 5 bases, with 12 bases spanning the gap. Germline V gene lookup returns CDR1 ENHRY and CDR2 SYGVKD. The CDR3 sequence: CANRDTNNEQFF. DNA of the CDR3: TGTGCCAACCGGGACACCAACAATGAGCAGTTCTTC.

V gene TRBV28 combines with J gene TRBJ2-5, with no clear D. The CDR3 has 15 residues. Trimming took 3 bases from V and 5 from J, leaving 16 bases between them. In germline, CDR1 is MDHEN, CDR2 SYDVKM. CDR3 bases: TGTGCCAGCAGTTTGGGCGGAGCTGAAGGGGAGACCCAGTACTTC. Translated: CASSLGGAEGETQYF.

The chain joins TRBV4-3 to TRBJ1-1; maybe TRBD1 (6 bases). The CDR3 consists of 15 residues. V lost 5 bases and J lost 8, with 21 bases in between. Looked up from germline, CDR1 is LGHNA and CDR2 is YSLEER. The CDR3 DNA is TGCGCCAGCAGCTACCTCTTTAATAGGACAGCCGAAGCTTTCTTT. Protein product: CASSYLFNRTAEAFF.

In this sample, this clonotype turned up a few times. V usage is TRBV28 and J usage is TRBJ1-1; D unresolved. The CDR3 totals 14 residues. Trimming took off 8 bases at V and 1 base at J, with 14 bases between the two ends. Per germline, CDR1 MDHEN and CDR2 SYDVKM. CDR3 amino acids: CASVRAGENTEAFF. CDR3 in DNA: TGTGCCAGCGTGAGGGCAGGCGAGAACACTGAAGCTTTCTTT.